Listed here are 29 T cell receptor beta chains from one sample, sequenced in a study of shared clonotypes between healthy human individuals. TCRdb keeps only in-frame clones here, not all; method: immunoSEQ multiplex PCR. The table lists more than 400,000 clones, more than 75% of them singletons, with about 12% in the top ten. The specimen was PBMCs. The source of these receptors is a woman aged 40-49 years in good health. Some clones in this sample may be carry-over from other donors' samples.

This clone was counted only a few times. The chain has TRBV6-6 and TRBJ1-2; 9 bases line up with TRBD1. CDR3 size: 12 residues. The J segment lost 8 bases and the V segment lost 8 bases, leaving 6 bases of the junction unmatched. Germline V lookup: CDR1 MNHNY, CDR2 SVGAGI (reference sequence). CDR3 coding DNA: TGTGCCAGCCGAACAGGGGGCGAAGGCTACACCTTC. It is translated as CASRTGGEGYTF.

The chain couples TRBV7-7 to TRBJ2-1; 11 bases align to TRBD2. The germline V gene has CDR1 SSHAT and CDR2 FNYEAQ (reference sequence). V was pared by 5 bases and J by 2 bases, with 8 bases of the junction left unmatched. The CDR3 is 17 residues long. The CDR3 here is CASSSGSGRGTYNEQFF. The CDR3 coding sequence is TGTGCCAGCAGCAGTGGTAGCGGGAGGGGAACCTACAATGAGCAGTTCTTC.

The J gene is TRBJ2-7, the V gene TRBV27, with D possibly being TRBD2 (7 bases). This CDR3 is built from 13 residues. Per germline, CDR1 MNHEY and CDR2 SMNVEV (reference sequence). V lost 6 bases and J 7 bases, leaving 16 bases between the germline ends. CDR3 nucleotides: TGTGCCAGCAGCCTCCGGGGGGCTGGAGAGCAGTACTTC. It specifies CASSLRGAGEQYF.

The chain couples TRBV6-5 to TRBJ1-2; D is possibly TRBD1 (6 bases). Germline loops: CDR1 MNHEY, CDR2 SVGAGI. Trimming left V 4 bases short and J 3 bases short, with 9 bases between. This CDR3 is built from 13 residues. The CDR3 reads CASSWTADYGYTF. CDR3 DNA sequence: TGTGCCAGCAGTTGGACAGCAGACTATGGCTACACCTTC.

V and J are TRBV27 and TRBJ2-4; 9 bases are shared with TRBD1. The ends lost 2 bases at V and 7 bases at J; junction bases unmatched: 6. The germline gives CDR1 MNHEY, CDR2 SMNVEV (reference sequence). The CDR3 length is 15 residues. The CDR3 DNA follows: TGTGCCAGCAGTTTAAGGCGAGGACAGGGGAACATTCAGTACTTC. Protein: CASSLRRGQGNIQYF.

J is TRBJ2-7 and V is TRBV4-1; D unclear. This CDR3 has 13 amino acids. CDR1 and CDR2 (germline): MGHRA, YSYEKL. The V and J ends lost 4 bases and 2 bases respectively, with 9 bases between them. The CDR3 sequence is CASSPEITYEQYF. CDR3 DNA sequence: TGCGCCAGCAGCCCGGAGATAACCTACGAGCAGTACTTC.

The gene calls are TRBV6-1 and TRBJ2-3; TRBD2 matches at 8 bases. The CDR3 extends over 15 amino acids. Losses at the gene ends were 0 bases for V and 7 bases for J; bases not matched to a gene: 6. CDR1 is MNHNS and CDR2 is SASEGT in the germline V gene. CDR3 in DNA: TGTGCCAGCAGTGAAGCGGCGATAGCGGGAAATACGCAGTATTTT. Encoded protein: CASSEAAIAGNTQYF.

The chain joins TRBV28 to TRBJ2-1, with unresolved D. Germline V lookup: CDR1 MDHEN, CDR2 SYDVKM. The CDR3 has 17 amino acids. V was trimmed by 6 bases and J by 4 bases, leaving 22 bases between them. The CDR3 loop is CASRSRKPNTQYNEQFF. CDR3 DNA: TGTGCCAGCAGATCCCGGAAACCAAACACCCAATACAATGAGCAGTTCTTC.

This clone was detected many times. This sequence joins TRBV2 and TRBJ2-7; 9 bases align to TRBD2. The length of the CDR3 is 14 residues. V shed 8 bases and J 1 base; nucleotides not matched to a gene: 6. CDR1 is SNHLY and CDR2 is FYNNEI in the germline V gene. CDR3 DNA: TGTGCCAGCCCCCGGCTAGCGGGATCCTACGAGCAGTACTTC. It translates to CASPRLAGSYEQYF.

This clone was seen at least ten times. V usage is TRBV28 and J usage is TRBJ1-1; D gene ambiguous. CDR3 length equals 15 residues. Germline CDR1 is MDHEN and CDR2 is SYDVKM. V lost 4 bases, J lost 2 bases, and 14 bases lay in between. The CDR3 sequence is CASSSPGGFNTEAFF. CDR3 nucleotide sequence: TGTGCCAGCAGTTCTCCAGGCGGGTTTAACACTGAAGCTTTCTTT.

This chain uses TRBV19 with TRBJ2-2, with 9 positions matching TRBD1. CDR1 LNHDA and CDR2 SQIVND come from the germline V gene (reference sequence). This CDR3 spans 14 amino acids. Trimming at V came to 7 bases and at J to 3 bases, leaving 3 bases not matched to a gene. CDR3 region: CASIRTGDTGELFF. CDR3 in DNA: TGTGCCAGTATTAGGACAGGGGACACCGGGGAGCTGTTTTTT.

The chain recombines TRBV18 with TRBJ2-2, with TRBD1 identical over 8 bases. This CDR3 comprises 16 residues. After removal of 1 base from V and 4 bases from J, the junction contained 5 bases not matched to a gene. CDR1 and CDR2 from the germline V gene are KGHSH and LQKENI. The CDR3 loop is CASSPHRQGATGELFF. CDR3 nucleotides: TGTGCCAGCTCACCACACAGGCAGGGGGCCACCGGGGAGCTGTTTTTT.

This chain connects TRBV9 to TRBJ2-1; no definite D call. V was clipped by 0 bases and J by 12 bases, with 16 bases between them. The V gene's germline CDR1 is SGDLS and CDR2 YYNGEE. The CDR3 length is 14 residues. The CDR3 DNA sequence: TGTGCCAGCAGCGTAGATGTGGGAACAAGGCGGCAGTTCTTC. Translating gives CASSVDVGTRRQFF.

The chain has TRBV30 and TRBJ2-1; tentatively, D is TRBD2 (6 bases). This CDR3 spans 14 amino acids. Trimming removed 0 bases from V and 9 bases from J, with 15 bases in between. In germline, CDR1 is GTSNPN, CDR2 SVGIG (reference sequence). CDR3: CAWSVVELGGEQFF. In DNA form, the CDR3 reads TGTGCCTGGAGTGTAGTGGAGTTGGGAGGTGAGCAGTTCTTC.

This sequence joins TRBV5-6 and TRBJ2-5; weak D call: TRBD2 (6 bases). This CDR3 has 15 amino acids. Trimming removed 0 bases at V and 5 bases at J, with 14 bases between. Germline V lookup: CDR1 SGHDT, CDR2 YYEEEE. The CDR3 bases are TGTGCCAGCAGCTTGGCCCATAGGGCGGGGGAGACCCAGTACTTC. This sequence encodes CASSLAHRAGETQYF.

The V gene is TRBV4-2, the J gene TRBJ1-1, with TRBD1 matching 7 bases. Looked up from germline, CDR1 is LGHNA and CDR2 is YNFKEQ. This CDR3 spans 16 amino acids. Trimming at V came to 2 bases and at J to 5 bases, leaving 11 bases not matched to a gene. CDR3 coding DNA: TGTGCCAGCAGCCAACACATCAGACAGGGAGGGACTGAAGCTTTCTTT. It is translated as CASSQHIRQGGTEAFF.

The chain recombines TRBV19 with TRBJ2-7; D is unclear. The CDR3 spans 12 residues. Germline loops: CDR1 LNHDA, CDR2 SQIVND (reference sequence). Between the trimmed V and J ends, which lost 3 bases and 1 base, there was a span of 4 bases. Here the CDR3 DNA reads TGTGCCAGTAGTATTGATTCCTACGAGCAGTACTTC. It yields the protein CASSIDSYEQYF. Filled out from reference TRBV19 and TRBJ2-7, the complete variable domain reads DGGITQSPKYLFRKEGQNVTLSCEQNLNHDAMYWYRQDPGQGLRLIYYSQIVNDFQKGDIAEGYSVSREKKESFPLTVTSAQKNPTAFYLCASSIDSYEQYFGPGTRLTVT.

The chain recombines TRBV4-1 with TRBJ2-7; the match to TRBD2 covers 13 bases. With 3 bases clipped from V and 9 bases from J, the junction kept 11 bases outside the gene matches. The CDR3 contains 16 residues. Germline V gives CDR1 MGHRA, CDR2 YSYEKL. CDR3 sequence: CASSQTGGLAGEVQYF. The CDR3 DNA reads TGCGCCAGCAGCCAGACGGGCGGACTAGCGGGAGAAGTGCAGTACTTC.

V gene TRBV10-2 combines with J gene TRBJ2-1, with 9 nucleotides matching TRBD2. The J segment lost 6 bases and the V segment lost 7 bases, leaving 4 bases of the junction unmatched. Per germline, CDR1 WSHSY and CDR2 SAAADI. The CDR3 length is 13 residues. CDR3 in DNA: TGCGCCAGCACACTAGCGGGTCTCAATGAGCAGTTCTTC. Translated, it gives CASTLAGLNEQFF.

This chain uses TRBV19 with TRBJ1-2; D is ambiguous. Germline CDR1 is LNHDA and CDR2 is SQIVND (reference sequence). This CDR3 comprises 14 residues. V lost 3 bases and J 6 bases, leaving 14 bases between the germline ends. This chain's CDR3 is CASSIIPEKNGYTF. CDR3 in DNA: TGTGCCAGTAGTATCATCCCGGAGAAGAATGGCTACACCTTC.

The chain uses TRBV28 and TRBJ2-4; D might be TRBD1 (6 bases). The V gene's germline CDR1 is MDHEN and CDR2 SYDVKM. Trimming shortened V by 5 bases and J by 3 bases, and 14 bases separated the two germline ends. The CDR3 sequence is 15 residues long. In DNA, the CDR3 is TGTGCCAGCAGTCTAAGGGGGACGAACAAAAACATTCAGTACTTC. It translates to CASSLRGTNKNIQYF.

The genes are TRBV4-1 and TRBJ2-7, with 10 bases aligning to TRBD2. The V and J ends lost 1 base and 5 bases, in that order; junction bases with no gene match: 5. This CDR3 comprises 15 residues. Germline V gene lookup returns CDR1 MGHRA and CDR2 YSYEKL. CDR3 residues: CASSQASGSGNEQYF. The CDR3 DNA sequence: TGCGCCAGCAGCCAAGCTAGCGGGAGTGGGAACGAGCAGTACTTC.

This chain joins TRBV11-3 and TRBJ1-2; D gene uncertain. Trimming pared 3 bases from V and 0 bases from J, leaving 11 bases between. The CDR3 runs 15 residues. CDR1 SGHNT and CDR2 YENEEA come from the germline V gene. The CDR3 DNA follows: TGTGCCAGCAGCTTCTCAGGCCCAGCTAACTATGGCTACACCTTC. Translation gives CASSFSGPANYGYTF.

This clone was found many times. The sample has other DNA sequences that encode this CDR3 too. The chain employs TRBV18 and TRBJ2-7, with D possibly TRBD1 on 5 matching bases. This CDR3 comprises 13 residues. V was shortened by 2 bases and J by 4 bases, with 9 bases between the two germline ends. Germline loops: CDR1 KGHSH, CDR2 LQKENI. Written as DNA, the CDR3 is TGTGCCAGCTCACCATTGGGGCCTTACGAGCAGTACTTC. Its protein product is CASSPLGPYEQYF.

The rearrangement links TRBV30 to TRBJ2-4; 7 bases agree with TRBD1. The CDR3 extends over 13 amino acids. Looked up from germline, CDR1 is GTSNPN and CDR2 is SVGIG (reference sequence). V dropped 1 base and J dropped 12; count of bases not matched to a gene: 9. The CDR3 nucleotides read TGTGCCTGGAGTGGGGCAGGGGGACCCACTCAGTACTTC. Its translation: CAWSGAGGPTQYF. The whole variable domain, remainder taken from reference TRBV30 and TRBJ2-4, is SQTIHQWPATLVQPVGSPLSLECTVEGTSNPNLYWYRQAAGRGLQLLFYSVGIGQISSEVPQNLSASRPQDRQFILSSKKLLLSDSGFYLCAWSGAGGPTQYFGAGTRLSVL.

The V and J genes are TRBV11-1 and TRBJ2-1; 8 bases match TRBD2. Germline V gene data show CDR1 as SGHAT and CDR2 as FQDESV (reference sequence). This CDR3 is 15 amino acids long. J was trimmed by 5 bases and V by 5 bases; bases with no gene match: 8. CDR3 DNA: TGTGCCAGCAGCCTCAGCGGGGGCTTTAACAATGAGCAGTTCTTC. It specifies CASSLSGGFNNEQFF.

This clone was seen only a few times. A read error is possible here, since a much larger clone lies one base away. The sample has other DNA sequences that encode this CDR3 too. The chain is built from TRBV30 and TRBJ1-1, with TRBD1 identical over 7 bases. The CDR3 covers 13 residues. Germline CDR1 and CDR2: GTSNPN and SVGIG (reference sequence). CDR3 in amino acids: CAWSDRAYTEAFF. As DNA, the CDR3 is TGTGCCTGGAGCGACAGGGCCTACACTGAAGCTTTTTTT.

This chain joins TRBV2 and TRBJ2-3; D gene unclear. V lost 3 bases to trimming and J lost 2 bases, with 9 bases between them. Looked up from germline, CDR1 is SNHLY and CDR2 is FYNNEI. CDR3 length: 14 amino acids. In DNA form, the CDR3 reads TGTGCCAGCAGTGAGCGGCGGCTCACAGATACGCAGTATTTT. It yields the protein CASSERRLTDTQYF.

The V call is TRBV2, the J call TRBJ2-2, with a tentative D call TRBD1 (6 bases). Trimming took 5 bases from V and 4 from J, leaving 8 bases between them. Germline-derived CDR1 and CDR2 are SNHLY and FYNNEI. CDR3 length: 13 amino acids. This CDR3 reads CASSTGSTGELFF. DNA for the CDR3: TGTGCCAGCAGTACAGGGTCCACCGGGGAGCTGTTTTTT.